The clone carrying this T cell receptor beta chain was observed once. Germline-derived CDR1 and CDR2 are MGHRA and YSYEKL. CDR3 length equals 14 residues. Between the trimmed V and J ends, which lost 0 bases and 13 bases, there was a span of 17 bases. In the PCR, 60 Vbeta and 13 Jbeta primers were used. Here immunoSEQ multiplex PCR was the method, and the copy in TCRdb shows in-frame clones only, minus some. Altogether roughly 120,000 clones are present, 80% being singletons, with the ten largest covering roughly 3%. The source of the sample is a study of cytomegalovirus exposure and HLA in healthy donors.

The chain joins TRBV4-1 to TRBJ2-3; the D is unclear. Sequenced sample: PBMCs. The source is a male donor in good health and CMV-seronegative. The CDR3 bases are TGCGCCAGCAGCCAAGATCTTCACAACAACTATGAGTATTTT. This encodes CASSQDLHNNYEYF.